The clone carrying this T cell receptor (beta chain) was observed many times. Its antigen is still unknown. The data belong to a study of Ad26.COV2.S vaccination and SARS-CoV-2 variants. Study details: Each vaccinee took Ad26.COV2.S intramuscularly, once or twice 56 days apart.

TCRdb's table, derived via immunoSEQ multiplex PCR, lists solely in-frame clones and lacks some. The sample holds around 320,000 clones; 70% to 90% are singletons and the top ten take about 2.1%. The study's findings and limits: After vaccination, reports described spike-specific CD8+ and CD4+ T cell responses as showing substantial breadth.

The CDR3 consists of 14 residues. The V gene end was trimmed by 5 bases and the J gene end by 2 bases; junction bases not matched to a gene: 5. CDR1 LNHDA and CDR2 SQIVND come from the germline V gene (reference sequence). Treatment described: 15 to 20 received Ad26.COV2.S at low or high dose, single or two shots; several received placebo; per-sample allocation not given. The investigators took samples on day 63 after the first vaccine or placebo injection. The chain uses TRBV19 and TRBJ1-2, with 7 bases matching TRBD1. The sample here was peripheral blood, taken in a trial of Ad26.COV2.S vaccine versus placebo. The source of this sequence is a person between 18 and 59 years old who received the Ad26.COV2.S COVID-19 vaccine or a placebo. This chain's CDR3 is CASSGTVYNYGYTF. CDR3 nucleotides: TGTGCCAGTAGTGGGACAGTCTACAACTATGGCTACACCTTC.